The 13 T cell receptor beta chains listed next were all sequenced from one sample in a study of PD-1 blockade in classical Hodgkin lymphoma. As to time point: newly diagnosed, previously untreated cHL patient sample. Isolation of CD8+ T cells from thawed PBMCs used magnetic negative selection. Repertoires were generated with immunoSEQ multiplex PCR, while TCRdb's copy carries only in-frame clones and drops some. The data show approximately 21,000 clones, roughly 89% seen once. Sequenced sample: CD8+ T cells from blood. The receptors originated from a human donor with classical Hodgkin lymphoma.

V and J are TRBV9 and TRBJ2-2; a possible D gene is TRBD1 (5 bases). Trimming removed 3 bases at V and 0 bases at J, with 9 bases between. The CDR3 is made up of 15 amino acids. The germline V gene encodes CDR1 SGDLS and CDR2 YYNGEE. The CDR3 sequence: CASSERGSNTGELFF. DNA for the CDR3: TGTGCCAGCAGCGAAAGGGGCTCGAACACCGGGGAGCTGTTTTTT.

This sequence joins TRBV7-2 and TRBJ2-7, with 15 bases lining up with TRBD2. Germline values: CDR1 SGHTA, CDR2 FQGNSA. The CDR3 is 17 amino acids. The ends lost 5 bases at V and 6 bases at J; junction bases unmatched: 11. The DNA for the CDR3 is TGTGCCAGCAGCCCCGGACTAGCGGGAGGGCCGGGAGTCGAGCAGTACTTC. Protein: CASSPGLAGGPGVEQYF.

This chain uses TRBV25-1 with TRBJ1-2; no clear D gene. Between the trimmed V and J ends, which lost 8 bases and 0 bases, there was a span of 7 bases. This CDR3 spans 12 amino acids. Germline V gene lookup returns CDR1 MGHDK and CDR2 SYGVNS. The DNA of the CDR3 is TGTGCCAGCTCAGATACTAACTATGGCTACACCTTC. Protein product: CASSDTNYGYTF.

The chain employs TRBV5-1 and TRBJ2-3; 7 bases fit TRBD1. This CDR3 is built from 15 residues. Germline V lookup: CDR1 SGHRS, CDR2 YFSETQ. V shed 1 base, J shed 6 bases, and the junction held 8 bases outside the gene matches. CDR3 nucleotide sequence: TGCGCCAGCAGCTTGAGACAGGGAGTGAGCGATACGCAGTATTTT. The encoded protein is CASSLRQGVSDTQYF.

This clone has only one observation. The chain is built from TRBV21-1 and TRBJ2-3; the table's D call, TRBD1, was not checked against the DNA. TRBV21-1 is described as a pseudogene. This CDR3 has 15 residues. The CDR3 protein is CASSKEVQGPDTQYF. Written as DNA, the CDR3 is TGTGCCAGCAGCAAAGAGGTGCAGGGGCCAGATACGCAGTATTTT.

V gene TRBV5-6 combines with J gene TRBJ2-2; 7 nucleotides align to TRBD2. Germline V gives CDR1 SGHDT, CDR2 YYEEEE. Trimming took 4 bases from V and 4 from J; bases not matched to a gene: 10. CDR3 length: 16 amino acids. The CDR3: CASSGGEVTPTGELFF. CDR3 nucleotide sequence: TGTGCCAGCAGCGGGGGGGAGGTTACGCCCACCGGGGAGCTGTTTTTT.

The chain joins TRBV9 to TRBJ2-5, with D possibly matching TRBD1 (5 bases). CDR1 SGDLS and CDR2 YYNGEE come from the germline V gene. The CDR3 is 14 amino acids. The V end was cut by 4 bases, the J end by 2 bases, with 12 bases between. The CDR3 spells CASSFLDSQETQYF. The CDR3 coding sequence is TGTGCCAGCAGCTTCCTTGACAGTCAAGAGACCCAGTACTTC.

The rearrangement joins TRBV29-1 to TRBJ2-5; TRBD2 aligns across 13 bases. V gave up 2 bases and J gave up 5 bases; unmatched junction bases: 14. The germline V gene encodes CDR1 SQVTM and CDR2 ANQGSEA. This CDR3 is built from 18 residues. The CDR3 bases are TGCAGCGTTGAAAGCCTTCGGACTAGCGGGAGTAATCGGGAGACCCAGTACTTC. It encodes CSVESLRTSGSNRETQYF.

This chain connects TRBV5-4 to TRBJ1-3, with 7 positions matching TRBD1. Germline trimming cut 0 bases from V and 4 bases from J; bases unmatched to any gene: 7. Germline V gene data show CDR1 as SGHNT and CDR2 as YYREEE (reference sequence). The CDR3 has 16 residues. The CDR3 here is CASSLGGRDSGNTIYF. As DNA, the CDR3 is TGTGCCAGCAGCTTGGGGGGTCGGGACAGCGGAAACACCATATATTTT.

The chain links TRBV5-1 to TRBJ2-1, with 14 bases that match TRBD2. Germline lookup yields CDR1 SGHRS and CDR2 YFSETQ. The V and J ends lost 4 bases and 5 bases, in that order; junction bases with no gene match: 5. This CDR3 spans 16 amino acids. Here the CDR3 DNA reads TGCGCCAGCAGCACGGGACTAGCGGGGGCGCACAATGAGCAGTTCTTC. Its translation: CASSTGLAGAHNEQFF.

This clone was recorded once. At one end, the junction sequence differs from germline, possibly due to a read error. This chain joins TRBV25-1 and TRBJ2-5; D may be TRBD1 (6 bases). Germline CDR1 reads MGHDK; CDR2 reads SYGVNS. This CDR3 spans 14 amino acids. CDR3 nucleotide sequence: TGTGCCGGCAGTGAATTCGGACAGCAAGAGACCCAGTACTTC. Amino acids: CAGSEFGQQETQYF. Looking up the rest from reference TRBV25-1 and TRBJ2-5 gives the full variable domain: EADIYQTPRYLVIGTGKKITLECSQTMGHDKMYWYQQDPGMELHLIHYSYGVNSTEKGDLSSESTVSRIRTEHFPLTLESARPSHTSQYLCAGSEFGQQETQYFGPGTRLLVL.

By sample share, this clone is medium-sized. The chain carries TRBV28 and TRBJ2-2; tentative D call: TRBD1 (6 bases). This CDR3 region has 15 residues. V was shortened by 6 bases and J by 3 bases, with 14 bases between the two germline ends. CDR1 and CDR2 from the germline V gene are MDHEN and SYDVKM. The DNA for the CDR3 is TGTGCCAGCAGCATCACAGGGTTGTACACCGGGGAGCTGTTTTTT. The encoded protein is CASSITGLYTGELFF.

The rearrangement uses TRBV28 and TRBJ2-1; D possibly uses TRBD1 or TRBD2 (5 bases each). The CDR3 runs to 16 residues. CDR1 is MDHEN and CDR2 is SYDVKM in the germline V gene. V lost 4 bases, J lost 6 bases, and 19 bases lay in between. The CDR3 region has the DNA TGTGCCAGCAGTTATAGGTCCTGGGGGATCTCCAATGAGCAGTTCTTC. Translating it yields CASSYRSWGISNEQFF.